The sequence of this TCR beta chain was determined in a study of identical twins. TCRdb re-called the 5' RACE reads with MiXCR, one entry per CDR3 protein. The table includes about 470,000 distinct CDR3 sequences, 20% to 25% detected once. Another study also made use of these data, one on T cells expressing NK-cell markers.

The receptor was derived from a woman under 30 in good health. The specimen sequenced was CD4+ T cells sorted from blood.

The CDR3 DNA reads TGTGCCAGCAGCGTAGGGGACAGGGCCTCCTACGAGCAGTACTTC. Its protein product is CASSVGDRASYEQYF. V gene TRBV9 combines with J gene TRBJ2-7; 9 positions agree with TRBD1. CDR3 size: 15 residues. Germline CDR1 is SGDLS and CDR2 is YYNGEE. V lost 0 bases, J lost 0 bases, and 1 base stayed unmatched.